This TCR beta chain was captured by sequencing in a study of technical replicates of blood from several donors. Sequencing used immunoSEQ multiplex PCR; TCRdb keeps in-frame clones, though not all of them. Among about 74,000 clones, about 88% were seen once, and the ten largest hold 0.41%. The CDR3 totals 11 residues. CDR1 SQVTM and CDR2 ANQGSEA come from the germline V gene. Trimming shortened V by 4 bases and J by 5 bases, and 8 bases separated the two germline ends. The chain is built from TRBV29-1 and TRBJ2-5, with no clear D. The sequencing sample was made of T cells isolated from PBMCs. The receptor was isolated from a human donor in good health. CDR3 coding DNA: TGCAGCGTTGGGCACACGGAGACCCAGTACTTC. This gives the protein CSVGHTETQYF.